This is a list of T cell receptor beta chains from one sample in a study of T cells in Graves' hyperthyroidism and ophthalmopathy. TCRdb re-called the multiplex PCR reads through MiXCR, storing one row per CDR3 protein. Of around 520,000 distinct CDR3 sequences in the sample, 24% were seen once. The sequenced sample consisted of blood. These receptors all come from a woman aged 25-40 years with Graves' ophthalmopathy. Both conserved end residues are part of each CDR3. D genes are given only for firm matches. Clone size is not always given. Where it is, it says once, few, many or a class for expanded clones.

j_gene,d_gene,abundance,v_gene,CDR3aa,CDR3nt
TRBJ1-1,-,many,TRBV27,CASSSESDTEAFF,TGTGCCAGCAGTTCTGAGAGTGACACTGAAGCTTTCTTT
TRBJ1-2,-,many,TRBV12-3/TRBV12-4,CASSFQNYGYTF,TGTGCCAGCAGTTTCCAGAACTATGGCTACACCTTC
TRBJ1-1,-,many,TRBV27,CASSSNRVFTEAFF,TGTGCCAGCAGTTCGAACAGGGTTTTCACTGAAGCTTTCTTT
TRBJ1-5,TRBD1,-,TRBV24-1,CATADREWNQPQHF,TGTGCCACCGCGGACAGGGAATGGAATCAGCCCCAGCATTTT
TRBJ2-7,-,-,TRBV25-1,CASSEYGYEQYF,TGTGCCAGCAGTGAATATGGCTACGAGCAGTACTTC
TRBJ1-2,TRBD1,few,TRBV12-3/TRBV12-4,CASSQRQGGYGYTF,TGTGCCAGCAGTCAACGACAGGGAGGCTATGGCTACACCTTC
TRBJ1-1,-,-,TRBV12-3/TRBV12-4,CASTTDLNTEAFF,TGTGCCAGCACTACGGACCTGAACACTGAAGCTTTCTTT
TRBJ2-7,TRBD2,-,TRBV11-2,CAISLESSGMSSYEQYF,TGTGCCATCAGCTTAGAAAGTAGCGGGATGAGCTCCTACGAGCAGTACTTC
TRBJ2-4,-,many,TRBV29-1,CSVASYPDIAKNIQYF,TGCAGCGTTGCATCGTATCCGGACATAGCCAAAAACATTCAGTACTTC
TRBJ2-5,-,few,TRBV18,CASSRLASQETQYF,TGTGCCAGCTCACGCCTAGCGTCCCAAGAGACCCAGTACTTC
TRBJ1-5,-,many,TRBV20-1,CSARVGGGRAGQPQHF,TGCAGTGCTAGAGTGGGAGGGGGGCGAGCTGGTCAGCCCCAGCATTTT
TRBJ2-7,TRBD1,many,TRBV30,CAWTRDRAYEQYF,TGTGCCTGGACACGGGACAGGGCCTACGAGCAGTACTTC
TRBJ2-7,-,-,TRBV6-1,CASRTWTGEYEQYF,TGTGCCAGCAGAACCTGGACGGGAGAGTACGAGCAGTACTTC
TRBJ2-7,-,-,TRBV28,CASSRQGSLDEQYF,TGTGCCAGCAGCCGCCAAGGTAGTCTAGACGAGCAGTACTTC
TRBJ2-5,TRBD2,many,TRBV29-1,CSASGGGIQETQYF,TGCAGCGCTAGCGGGGGGGGGATCCAAGAGACCCAGTACTTC
TRBJ2-7,-,many,TRBV12-3/TRBV12-4,CASSTQGVSYEQYF,TGTGCCAGCAGTACACAGGGCGTTTCCTACGAGCAGTACTTC
TRBJ1-2,-,many,TRBV7-9,CASSRDGNYGYTF,TGTGCCAGCAGTAGGGACGGTAACTATGGCTACACCTTC
TRBJ1-2,TRBD1,many,TRBV6-5,CASRRQGGYGYTF,TGTGCCAGCAGAAGACAGGGGGGGTATGGCTACACCTTC
TRBJ2-5,-,many,TRBV6-6,CASRPRGGGQETQYF,TGTGCCAGCAGACCTAGGGGGGGGGGGCAAGAGACCCAGTACTTC
TRBJ1-1,-,many,TRBV7-9,CASSFEENTEAFF,TGTGCCAGCAGCTTCGAAGAGAACACTGAAGCTTTCTTT
TRBJ2-4,-,-,TRBV27,CASSFGLGAKNIQYF,TGTGCCAGCAGTTTTGGGTTAGGAGCCAAAAACATTCAGTACTTC
TRBJ2-4,-,many,TRBV19,CASSIQQARGIQYF,TGTGCCAGTAGTATACAGCAGGCAAGGGGCATTCAGTACTTC
TRBJ2-4,-,-,TRBV13,CASSRQGVNIQYF,TGTGCCAGCAGTAGACAAGGGGTTAACATTCAGTACTTC
TRBJ2-7,-,-,TRBV27,CASSNQVRTYDQYF,TGTGCCAGCAGCAACCAGGTCAGAACCTACGATCAGTACTTC
TRBJ1-5,-,many,TRBV25-1,CASTFEPGGRHSNQPQHF,TGTGCCAGCACGTTTGAGCCGGGGGGTAGGCATAGCAATCAGCCCCAGCATTTT
TRBJ2-6,-,few,TRBV2,CASSPSRANVLTF,TGTGCCAGCAGTCCAAGTAGGGCCAACGTCCTGACTTTC
TRBJ1-6,-,many,TRBV27,CASSFNGGNSPLHF,TGTGCCAGCAGTTTCAATGGGGGGAATTCACCCCTCCACTTT
TRBJ2-7,-,-,TRBV18,CASSQLMTGKTYEQYF,TGTGCCAGCTCCCAACTAATGACAGGAAAGACCTACGAGCAGTACTTC
TRBJ1-5,-,many,TRBV20-1,CSASRGHRCCNQPQHF,TGCAGTGCTAGTCGAGGACATAGGTGTTGTAATCAGCCCCAGCATTTT
TRBJ1-1,-,few,TRBV4-1,CASSRRRGMANTEAFF,TGCGCCAGCAGCCGAAGGCGGGGTATGGCGAACACTGAAGCTTTCTTT
TRBJ1-2,-,-,TRBV18,CASSPGRILYGYTF,TGTGCCAGCTCACCAGGGCGCATCCTCTATGGCTACACCTTC
TRBJ2-5,-,few,TRBV24-1,CATSEPAELQETQYF,TGTGCCACCAGTGAGCCAGCAGAGCTCCAAGAGACCCAGTACTTC
TRBJ2-7,-,many,TRBV5-6,CASSLIPAEQYF,TGTGCCAGCAGCTTGATCCCAGCCGAGCAGTACTTC
TRBJ2-7,-,many,TRBV9,CASSVLQVGEQYF,TGTGCCAGCAGCGTATTACAGGTCGGCGAGCAGTACTTC
TRBJ2-4,TRBD2,many,TRBV20-1,CSALGLAGMIAKNIQYF,TGCAGTGCTCTGGGACTAGCAGGGATGATAGCCAAAAACATTCAGTACTTC
TRBJ2-5,-,many,TRBV9,CASSPRSVLETQYF,TGTGCCAGCAGCCCTCGAAGTGTTCTCGAGACCCAGTACTTC
TRBJ2-5,-,-,TRBV7-2,CASSFSASPGTQYF,TGTGCCAGCAGCTTCTCAGCGAGTCCCGGGACCCAGTACTTC
TRBJ1-1,TRBD1,-,TRBV12-3/TRBV12-4,CASSSGTGAYCFF,TGTGCCAGCAGCTCCGGGACAGGGGCTTATTGCTTCTTT
TRBJ1-5,TRBD1,-,TRBV28,CAGARDSHYQPQHF,TGTGCCGGCGCACGGGACAGCCATTATCAGCCCCAGCATTTT
TRBJ2-2,-,many,TRBV12-3/TRBV12-4,CASSLGGTGELFF,TGTGCCAGCAGTTTAGGCGGGACCGGGGAGCTGTTTTTT